A single sample gave rise to the 23 T cell receptor beta chains below, sequenced in a study of identical twins. TCRdb independently ran MiXCR on the 5' RACE reads; one entry per CDR3 protein. The sample lists 250,000 or so distinct CDR3 sequences, about an eighth occurring once. This sample was shared with a second study, whose subject was yellow fever vaccine responses in identical twins.

Source material: memory (CD45RO+) T cells sorted from blood. These receptors all stem from a woman between 18 and 29 years old in good health.

V gene TRBV20-1 combines with J gene TRBJ2-5; D is possibly TRBD1 (5 bases). Germline lookup yields CDR1 DFQATT and CDR2 SNEGSKA (reference sequence). The CDR3 is 12 amino acids. The V gene lost 3 bases and the J gene lost 1 base, with 6 bases spanning the gap. In DNA, the CDR3 is TGCAGTGCTAGTCAGGGCCAAGAGACCCAGTACTTC. It yields the protein CSASQGQETQYF.

This clonotype occurred a few times. The V call is TRBV20-1, the J call TRBJ2-3; D is possibly TRBD2 (7 bases). Germline-derived CDR1 and CDR2 are DFQATT and SNEGSKA (reference sequence). Trimming took off 5 bases at V and 0 bases at J, with 12 bases between the two ends. CDR3 length: 14 amino acids. This CDR3 is CSAPAGASTDTQYF. As DNA, the CDR3 is TGCAGTGCTCCCGCGGGGGCCAGCACAGATACGCAGTATTTT.

The chain couples TRBV6-2 or TRBV6-3 to TRBJ2-1; a weak D match, TRBD1 (6 bases). Trimming took off 6 bases at V and 8 bases at J, with 17 bases between the two ends. CDR1 MNHEY and CDR2 SVGEGT come from the germline V gene. The CDR3 has 14 amino acids. The CDR3 here is CASRSQGPTDEQFF. CDR3 DNA sequence: TGTGCCAGCAGATCCCAGGGGCCCACGGATGAGCAGTTCTTC.

DNA of the CDR3: TGTGCCAGCAGTTATGCGGGGATTCAGGGGCTTGAAGCTTTCTTT. This translates into CASSYAGIQGLEAFF. The V and J genes are TRBV6-2 or TRBV6-3 and TRBJ1-1, with D maybe TRBD1 (6 bases). There are 15 residues in the CDR3. Trimming removed 3 bases at V and 7 bases at J, with 18 bases between. Per germline, CDR1 MNHEY and CDR2 SVGEGT.

There are a few counts of this clonotype. The CDR3 sequence is CSAQGAGYEQYF. As DNA, the CDR3 is TGCAGTGCCCAAGGGGCTGGCTACGAGCAGTACTTC. V gene TRBV20-1 combines with J gene TRBJ2-7; D is possibly TRBD1 (5 bases). Germline-derived CDR1 and CDR2 are DFQATT and SNEGSKA (reference sequence). Trimming left V 6 bases short and J 3 bases short, with 12 bases between. The CDR3 loop spans 12 amino acids.

This clonotype showed up just a few times. This chain joins TRBV30 and TRBJ2-3; D call uncertain. Trimming pared 0 bases from V and 3 bases from J, leaving 7 bases between. The CDR3 has 13 residues. Germline CDR1 reads GTSNPN; CDR2 reads SVGIG (reference sequence). The CDR3: CAWSVGRTDTQYF. The CDR3 bases are TGTGCCTGGAGTGTAGGACGGACAGATACGCAGTATTTT. Full variable domain (outside the CDR3, taken from reference TRBV30 and TRBJ2-3): SQTIHQWPATLVQPVGSPLSLECTVEGTSNPNLYWYRQAAGRGLQLLFYSVGIGQISSEVPQNLSASRPQDRQFILSSKKLLLSDSGFYLCAWSVGRTDTQYFGPGTRLTVL.

This clonotype was seen a few times. The DNA of the CDR3 is TGTGCCAGCAGCTTCTCCCCCGGGACTAGCGGGAGGAGTAAGCAGTTCTTC. Protein product: CASSFSPGTSGRSKQFF. J is TRBJ2-1 and V is TRBV12-3 or TRBV12-4; TRBD2 matches 15 bases. The CDR3 spans 17 residues. V was pared by 6 bases and J by 11 bases, with 14 bases of the junction left unmatched.

The chain combines TRBV30 with TRBJ2-6, with D hard to call. CDR1 is GTSNPN and CDR2 is SVGIG in the germline V gene (reference sequence). V was cut by 0 bases and J by 1 base, with 7 bases left in between. The CDR3 totals 15 residues. This chain's CDR3 is CAWSVLGSGANVLTF. The CDR3 bases are TGTGCCTGGAGTGTACTGGGTTCTGGGGCCAACGTCCTGACTTTC.

This chain connects TRBV6-1 to TRBJ2-5; perhaps TRBD1 as D (6 bases). The CDR3 consists of 15 residues. Per germline, CDR1 MNHNS and CDR2 SASEGT. V dropped 6 bases and J dropped 2 bases, with 16 bases sitting between them. The CDR3 protein is CASSSPSGDQETQYF. The CDR3 DNA reads TGTGCCAGCAGCTCTCCATCAGGGGATCAAGAGACCCAGTACTTC.

Only a few counts were recorded for this clonotype. The J gene is TRBJ2-2, the V gene TRBV11-3; no firm D call. CDR3 size: 13 residues. CDR1 is SGHNT and CDR2 is YENEEA in the germline V gene. V was pared by 1 base and J by 3 bases, with 3 bases between. DNA of the CDR3: TGTGCCAGCAGCTTAGCCGACACCGGGGAGCTGTTTTTT. Its protein product is CASSLADTGELFF.

V usage is TRBV4-3 and J usage is TRBJ2-1, with TRBD2 as a possible D gene (5 bases). The CDR3 has 14 residues. Germline V gene data show CDR1 as LGHNA and CDR2 as YSLEER. The V gene lost 0 bases and the J gene lost 8 bases, with 11 bases spanning the gap. The CDR3 DNA sequence: TGCGCCAGCAGCCAAGATCTTGGGCGGGATGAGCAGTTCTTC. It yields the protein CASSQDLGRDEQFF.

This clonotype has only a few counts. The V and J genes are TRBV20-1 and TRBJ2-5; D is tentatively TRBD1 or TRBD2 (5 bases each). Per germline, CDR1 DFQATT and CDR2 SNEGSKA (reference sequence). The ends were cut back, 2 bases at V and 4 bases at J, with 8 bases in the middle. The CDR3 covers 12 residues. As DNA, the CDR3 is TGCAGTGCTAGACACGGGACAGAGACCCAGTACTTC. This translates into CSARHGTETQYF.

This clonotype has a handful of counts. The chain links TRBV4-3 to TRBJ2-2; D might be TRBD1 (5 bases). Germline-derived CDR1 and CDR2 are LGHNA and YSLEER. V was trimmed by 1 base and J by 2 bases, leaving 11 bases between them. This CDR3 is 16 amino acids long. CDR3 DNA: TGCGCCAGCAGCCAAGGATTGGGGCGTAACACCGGGGAGCTGTTTTTT. Translation: CASSQGLGRNTGELFF.

This clonotype has a count of ten or more. The gene calls are TRBV20-1 and TRBJ2-7; D possibly corresponds to TRBD1 (7 bases). Trimming took off 3 bases at V and 2 bases at J, with 17 bases between the two ends. Germline loops: CDR1 DFQATT, CDR2 SNEGSKA (reference sequence). This CDR3 contains 15 residues. CDR3 in DNA: TGCAGTGCTAGGGAGGGGGCCAGGGAAACCTACGAGCAGTACTTC. Its protein is CSAREGARETYEQYF.

This clonotype was seen a few times. The rearrangement uses TRBV6-2 or TRBV6-3 and TRBJ2-2; no firm D call. The CDR3 extends over 13 amino acids. The ends were cut back, 2 bases at V and 8 bases at J, with 9 bases in the middle. Germline V gene data show CDR1 as MNHEY and CDR2 as SVGEGT. The DNA for the CDR3 is TGTGCCAGCAGTTACCAGCGCCCGGGGGAGCTGTTTTTT. Protein sequence: CASSYQRPGELFF.

V is TRBV7-3 and J is TRBJ2-1; 8 nucleotides line up with TRBD1. The J segment lost 12 bases and the V segment lost 4 bases, leaving 2 bases of the junction unmatched. In germline, CDR1 is SGHTA, CDR2 FQGTGA. CDR3 size: 11 residues. CDR3 nucleotide sequence: TGTGCCAGCAGCTCTGGGACAGGGCAGTTCTTC. Its protein is CASSSGTGQFF.

This clonotype has at least ten counts. The V gene is TRBV6-5, the J gene TRBJ1-3; no clear D gene. The germline gives CDR1 MNHEY, CDR2 SVGAGI. V lost 2 bases to trimming and J lost 0 bases, with 11 bases between them. The CDR3 runs to 16 residues. The CDR3 spells CASSYQMATSGNTIYF. CDR3 nucleotide sequence: TGTGCCAGCAGTTACCAGATGGCCACCTCTGGAAACACCATATATTTT.

This clonotype has more than one count but fewer than ten. The CDR3 spells CASSSSSGSWANVLTF. The CDR3 DNA follows: TGTGCCAGCAGTTCATCTTCAGGGTCCTGGGCCAACGTCCTGACTTTC. V usage is TRBV6-5 and J usage is TRBJ2-6; D might be TRBD1 (5 bases). The V end was cut by 4 bases, the J end by 5 bases, with 15 bases between. CDR3 length: 16 residues. Germline V gene lookup returns CDR1 MNHEY and CDR2 SVGAGI.

The chain uses TRBV2 and TRBJ2-1; D might be TRBD2 (7 bases). Trimming cost V 5 bases and J 9 bases, with 14 bases left between them. In germline, CDR1 is SNHLY, CDR2 FYNNEI. This CDR3 region has 13 residues. The DNA for the CDR3 is TGTGCCAGCAGTCCTCCGGGGGGCCCTGAGCAGTTCTTC. It codes for CASSPPGGPEQFF.

This clonotype was recorded at least ten times. The chain recombines TRBV15 with TRBJ1-5; no firm D call. The CDR3 extends over 14 amino acids. Trimming left V 1 base short and J 5 bases short, with 9 bases between. Germline CDR1 and CDR2: LNHNV and YYDKDF (reference sequence). CDR3 sequence: CATSRVGSDQPQHF. DNA for the CDR3: TGTGCCACCAGCAGAGTCGGGTCTGATCAGCCCCAGCATTTT.

The rearrangement links TRBV7-3 to TRBJ2-2; D gene uncertain. The CDR3 extends over 13 amino acids. From germline, CDR1 is SGHTA and CDR2 FQGTGA. V shed 4 bases and J shed 8 bases, with 11 bases lying between them. Here the CDR3 reads CASSSHPTGELFF. CDR3 bases: TGTGCCAGCAGCTCACACCCGACAGGGGAGCTGTTTTTT.

This clonotype has ten or more counts. The rearrangement uses TRBV14 and TRBJ1-1; no clear D. The CDR3 runs 13 residues. Germline loops: CDR1 SGHDN, CDR2 FVKESK. Trimming removed 2 bases from V and 6 bases from J, with 10 bases in between. DNA for the CDR3: TGTGCCAGCAGCCAACTCAAACAGTCTGAAGCTTTCTTT. Translation: CASSQLKQSEAFF.

The V and J genes are TRBV5-5 and TRBJ2-7, with a weak D call TRBD1 (5 bases). This CDR3 is 16 amino acids long. Germline V gene lookup returns CDR1 SGHKS and CDR2 YYEKEE (reference sequence). V shed 0 bases and J shed 3 bases, with 16 bases lying between them. The chain's CDR3 is CASSLELRQGGYEQYF. As DNA, the CDR3 is TGTGCCAGCAGCTTGGAATTACGGCAGGGCGGCTACGAGCAGTACTTC.